This T cell receptor (beta chain) emerged from a study of beta chain features in type 1 diabetes (dated by TCRdb to about 2018). About the study as a whole: No differences in mean age, gender distribution, total cell number or subset yield were found between patients and healthy donors. A total of roughly 99 million sorted cells were examined across all samples, and the number of cells per subset was strongly correlated with RNA yield. In the study, recently diagnosed type 1 diabetes patients and matched healthy donors were compared on the TCRB repertoires of their sorted circulating CD4+ T cell subsets. Whereas all 30 or so donors provided naive and central memory subsets, regulatory and stem cell-like memory subsets were isolated from just 8 patients and about 8 healthy donors. The paper as a whole reports these results and caveats: Type 1 diabetes patients showed a moderate but significant shortening of TCRB CDR3 length in all four CD4+ subsets. PCR may preferentially amplify shorter templates, but because patient and control samples were amplified and corrected together, any resulting skew would affect both groups equally. Because small numbers of individuals were included in the HLA sub-analyses, any influence of HLA type on TCRB rearrangement was left unresolved. Sequencing cDNA rather than genomic DNA could over-represent highly expressing activated cells, although activation and CD3 levels did not differ between groups. Fewer insertions and more nucleotide deletions at VDJ recombination sites were observed in patients with type 1 diabetes, implying thymic rearrangement abnormalities. The naive, central memory and regulatory TCRB repertoires appeared to resemble one another more closely among patients than among healthy donors.

The High Capacity cDNA Reverse Transcription Kit was used to reverse transcribe all of the isolated RNA, meaning that expressed TCRB transcripts were what got sequenced. Deep immunoSEQ sequencing was performed on naive, central memory and regulatory T cell samples, with an average of about 3.57 million total reads per sample. After sorted cells were lysed in RLT buffer, RNA was extracted with DNase-treated RNeasy Micro or Mini kits, with the choice depending on cell number. To prevent cross-contamination, each cell subset was processed individually, whereas patient and healthy donor samples were processed jointly. TCRB sequences were amplified from cDNA with the immunoSEQ multiplex PCR, producing 87-bp fragments spanning the CDR3 region. Amplicons were sequenced on the Illumina HiSeq platform. The paper's data handling went like this. PCR bias was computationally corrected using synthetic template baselines, reads within Hamming distance 2 were collapsed, and singletons that could not be merged were discarded. Reads were aligned to IMGT to assign V, D and J genes, CDR3 length, and insertions or deletions at six rearrangement sites. Within each subset, clonotype counts were normalized to the number of sorted cells before true diversity and Gini coefficients were calculated with the tcR R package. The overlap coefficient, calculated on TCRB nucleotide sequences, was used to measure repertoire sharing. As a proxy for the pre-selection repertoire, out-of-frame TCRB sequences from naive cells were analyzed. TCRdb's version of the immuneACCESS table is confined to in-frame rearrangements and falls short of the full clone set. An unresolved V gene accounts for under half of the shortfall where checked; the remainder is of unknown origin. V and J calls and clone size are as listed in that table; D and trimming were resolved from the DNA. The sample records 350,000 to 450,000 clones, about 15% of which are singletons. Approximately 0.038% of the sample goes to the ten largest clones.

From cysteine to phenylalanine, the CDR3 is 14 amino acids long. Of all the DNA, just the CDR3 is kept, 42 bases in frame from base 1. V is clipped by 4 bases and J by 0 bases, and the sequence between their germline boundaries is 8 bases long. The CDR1 and CDR2 encoded by the germline V gene are SNHLY and FYNNEI. Of note for this clone: Its recognized antigen is unknown. Base qualities are not recorded, but no much larger clone differs from it by a single base.

A single peripheral blood draw of about 120 mL on average was collected from each donor into heparinised tubes. Using a panel that included CD45RO, CCR7, CD25, CD127, CD95 and CD27, naive, central memory, regulatory and stem cell-like memory CD4+ T cells were sorted on a BD FACSAria II. Every sorted population had a purity above 95%. PBMCs were isolated immediately by Lymphoprep density gradient centrifugation and stained directly without culture. To minimize batch effects, samples were stained and sorted in pairs, one healthy donor with one patient per experiment. The chain is made from TRBV2 and TRBJ2-3; the D gene is possibly TRBD2, with 5 bases matching. The sample comprised naive CD4+ T cells from blood. The cell subset or site label, as the study defines it: true naive CD4+ T cells. The source of this sequence is a man aged 25 to 40 in good health. The CDR3 in this case is CASSGRGSTDTQYF. The bases read TGTGCCAGCAGTGGTCGGGGAAGCACAGATACGCAGTATTTT.